This T cell receptor (beta chain) appears in the sequencing data of a study of blood T cell repertoires in COVID-19. Turning to the study itself: The United States, Italy and Spain were the sources of the acute and convalescent COVID-19 samples. T cells, B-cell-depleted T cells, or PBMCs supplied cDNA or gDNA.

There are 13 residues in the CDR3. CDR1 ENHRY and CDR2 SYGVKD come from the germline V gene. Trimming took 3 bases from V and 8 from J, leaving 10 bases between them. Authors' processing steps: Reference gene primer amplification gave estimated nucleated cell counts. Clones were read by immunoSEQ multiplex PCR, and TCRdb kept only the in-frame ones, dropping some. Clone size and the V and J calls come from that table; the DNA yielded D and trimming. The table lists 250,000 or so clones, around 90% of them singletons. The sequenced material came from peripheral blood. This chain joins TRBV10-3 and TRBJ1-4, with D tentatively TRBD1 (6 bases). The TCR was taken from a woman between 35 and 50 years old who had recovered from COVID-19. CDR3 nucleotides: TGTGCCATCAGTGACTCAGGGGAAGAAAAACTGTTTTTT. It is translated as CAISDSGEEKLFF.